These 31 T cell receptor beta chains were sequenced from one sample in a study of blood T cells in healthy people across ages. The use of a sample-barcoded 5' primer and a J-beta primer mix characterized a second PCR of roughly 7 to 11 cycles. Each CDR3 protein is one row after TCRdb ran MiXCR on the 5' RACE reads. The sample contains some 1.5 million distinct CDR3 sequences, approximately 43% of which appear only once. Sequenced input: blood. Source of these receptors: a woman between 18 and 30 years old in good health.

The CDR3 DNA reads TGTGCCAGCAGTGTATCCGCGGGTGATACGCAGTATTTT. It is translated as CASSVSAGDTQYF. This chain uses TRBV28 with TRBJ2-3; maybe TRBD2 (5 bases). The CDR3 is 13 amino acids. The ends were cut back, 5 bases at V and 6 bases at J, with 12 bases in the middle. The germline gives CDR1 MDHEN, CDR2 SYDVKM.

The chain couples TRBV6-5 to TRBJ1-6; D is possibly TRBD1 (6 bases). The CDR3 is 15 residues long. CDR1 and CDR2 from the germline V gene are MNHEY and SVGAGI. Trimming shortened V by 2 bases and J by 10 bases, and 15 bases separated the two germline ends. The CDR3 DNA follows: TGTGCCAGCAGTTACGGACAGATCGGTGGCTCACCCCTCCACTTT. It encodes CASSYGQIGGSPLHF.

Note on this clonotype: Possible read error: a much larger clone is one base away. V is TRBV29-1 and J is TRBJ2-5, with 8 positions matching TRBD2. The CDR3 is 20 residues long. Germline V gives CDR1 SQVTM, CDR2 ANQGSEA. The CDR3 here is CSIEDSHTSGVEAPRETQYF. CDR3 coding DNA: TGCAGCATTGAAGACTCACACACTAGCGGAGTAGAGGCCCCAAGGGAGACCCAGTACTTC.

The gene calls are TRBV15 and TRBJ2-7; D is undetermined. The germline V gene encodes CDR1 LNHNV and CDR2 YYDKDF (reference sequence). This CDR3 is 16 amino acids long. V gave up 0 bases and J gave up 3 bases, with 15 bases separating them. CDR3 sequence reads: CATSRDLGIKSYEQYF. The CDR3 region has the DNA TGTGCCACCAGCAGAGATTTAGGGATTAAAAGCTACGAGCAGTACTTC.

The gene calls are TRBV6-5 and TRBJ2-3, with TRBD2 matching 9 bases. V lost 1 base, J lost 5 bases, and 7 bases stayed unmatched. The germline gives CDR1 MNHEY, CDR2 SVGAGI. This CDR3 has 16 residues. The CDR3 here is CASSYWQGGREDTQYF. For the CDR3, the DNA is TGTGCCAGCAGTTACTGGCAGGGCGGGAGGGAAGATACGCAGTATTTT.

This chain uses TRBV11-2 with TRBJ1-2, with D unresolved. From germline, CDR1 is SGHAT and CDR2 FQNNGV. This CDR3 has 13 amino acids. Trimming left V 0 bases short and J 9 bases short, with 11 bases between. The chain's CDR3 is CASSLELGLSYTF. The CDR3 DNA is TGTGCCAGCAGCTTAGAACTGGGCCTTAGCTACACCTTC. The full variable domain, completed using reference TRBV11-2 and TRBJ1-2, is EAGVAQSPRYKIIEKRQSVAFWCNPISGHATLYWYQQILGQGPKLLIQFQNNGVVDDSQLPKDRFSAERLKGVDSTLKIQPAKLEDSAVYLCASSLELGLSYTFGSGTRLTVV.

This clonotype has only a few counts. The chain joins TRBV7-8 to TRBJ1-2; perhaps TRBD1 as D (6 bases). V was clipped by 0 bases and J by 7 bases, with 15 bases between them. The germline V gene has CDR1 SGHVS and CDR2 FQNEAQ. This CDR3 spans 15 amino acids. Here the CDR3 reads CASSLARQGWGGYTF. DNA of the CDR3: TGTGCCAGCAGCTTAGCGCGGCAGGGGTGGGGTGGCTACACCTTC.

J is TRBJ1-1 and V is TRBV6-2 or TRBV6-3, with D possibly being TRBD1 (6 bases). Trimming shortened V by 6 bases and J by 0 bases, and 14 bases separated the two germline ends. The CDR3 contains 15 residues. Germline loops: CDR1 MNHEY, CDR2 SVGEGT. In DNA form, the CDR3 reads TGTGCCAGCAGGGACTCCGAGGGGGTGAACACTGAAGCTTTCTTT. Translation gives CASRDSEGVNTEAFF.

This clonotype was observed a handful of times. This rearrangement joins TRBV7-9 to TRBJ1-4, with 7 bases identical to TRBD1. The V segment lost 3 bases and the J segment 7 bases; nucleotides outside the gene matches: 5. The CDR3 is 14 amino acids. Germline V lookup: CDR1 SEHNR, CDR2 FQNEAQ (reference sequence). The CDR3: CASSFTRGSEKLFF. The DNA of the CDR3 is TGTGCCAGCAGCTTCACCAGGGGGAGTGAAAAACTGTTTTTT.

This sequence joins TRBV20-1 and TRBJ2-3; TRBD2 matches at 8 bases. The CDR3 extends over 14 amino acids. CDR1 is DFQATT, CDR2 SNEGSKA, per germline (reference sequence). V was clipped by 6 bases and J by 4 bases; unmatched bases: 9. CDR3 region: CSAGTSFLPDTQYF. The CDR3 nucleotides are TGCAGTGCCGGGACTAGTTTTCTCCCAGATACGCAGTATTTT.

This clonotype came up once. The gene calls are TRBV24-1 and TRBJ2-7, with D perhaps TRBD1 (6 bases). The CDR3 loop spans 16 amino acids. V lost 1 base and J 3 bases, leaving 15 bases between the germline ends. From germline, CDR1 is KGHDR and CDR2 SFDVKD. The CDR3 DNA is TGTGCCACCAGTGATTTAATCGGACAGCTAAACTACGAGCAGTACTTC. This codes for CATSDLIGQLNYEQYF.

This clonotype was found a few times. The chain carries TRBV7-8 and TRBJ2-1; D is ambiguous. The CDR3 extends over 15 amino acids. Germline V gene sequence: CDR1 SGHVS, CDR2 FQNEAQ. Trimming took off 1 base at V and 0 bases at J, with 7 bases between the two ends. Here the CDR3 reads CASSLGGISYNEQFF. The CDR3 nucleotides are TGTGCCAGCAGCTTAGGGGGAATCTCCTACAATGAGCAGTTCTTC.

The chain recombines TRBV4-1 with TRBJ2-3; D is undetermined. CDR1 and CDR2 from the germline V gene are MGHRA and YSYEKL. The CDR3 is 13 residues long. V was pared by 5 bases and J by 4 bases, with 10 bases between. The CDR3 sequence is CASSSGPPDTQYF. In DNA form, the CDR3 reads TGCGCCAGCAGCTCAGGCCCCCCAGATACGCAGTATTTT.

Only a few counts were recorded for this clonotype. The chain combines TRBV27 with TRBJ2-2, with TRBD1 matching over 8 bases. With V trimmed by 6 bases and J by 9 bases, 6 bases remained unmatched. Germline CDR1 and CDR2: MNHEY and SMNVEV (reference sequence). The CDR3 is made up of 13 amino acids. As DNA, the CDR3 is TGTGCCAGCAGCCGGGACAGGAAAAGGGAGCTGTTTTTT. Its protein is CASSRDRKRELFF.

This chain's CDR3 is CASSQDSGRGPEAFF. CDR3 nucleotide sequence: TGCGCCAGCAGCCAAGACAGTGGAAGGGGTCCTGAAGCTTTCTTT. The chain employs TRBV4-1 and TRBJ1-1; D is possibly TRBD1 (5 bases). The germline CDR1 and CDR2 sequences are MGHRA and YSYEKL. CDR3 size: 15 residues. Trimming cost V 0 bases and J 6 bases, with 14 bases left between them.

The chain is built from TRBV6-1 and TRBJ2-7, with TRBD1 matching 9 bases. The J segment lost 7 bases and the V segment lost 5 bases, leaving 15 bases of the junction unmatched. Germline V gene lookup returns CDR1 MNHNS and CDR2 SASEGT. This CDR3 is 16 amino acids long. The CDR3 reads CASSLRGDRVIDEQYF. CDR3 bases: TGTGCCAGCAGTCTAAGAGGGGACAGGGTAATCGATGAGCAGTACTTC.

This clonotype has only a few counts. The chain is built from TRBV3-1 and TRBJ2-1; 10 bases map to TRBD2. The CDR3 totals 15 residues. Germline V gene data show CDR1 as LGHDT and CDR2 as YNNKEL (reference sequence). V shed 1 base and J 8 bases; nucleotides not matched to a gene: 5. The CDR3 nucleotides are TGTGCCAGCAGCCAAGCTAGCGGGGGAGGGTATGAGCAGTTCTTC. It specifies CASSQASGGGYEQFF.

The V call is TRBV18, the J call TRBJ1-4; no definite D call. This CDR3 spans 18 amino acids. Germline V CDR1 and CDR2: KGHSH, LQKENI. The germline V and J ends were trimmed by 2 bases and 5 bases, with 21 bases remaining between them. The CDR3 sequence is CASSPFLVGQSGNEKLFF. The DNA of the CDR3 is TGTGCCAGCTCACCATTTCTCGTTGGGCAATCGGGAAATGAAAAACTGTTTTTT. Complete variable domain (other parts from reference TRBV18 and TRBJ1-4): NAGVMQNPRHLVRRRGQEARLRCSPMKGHSHVYWYRQLPEEGLKFMVYLQKENIIDESGMPKERFSAEFPKEGPSILRIQQVVRGDSAAYFCASSPFLVGQSGNEKLFFGSGTQLSVL.

This chain's CDR3 is CASSFEPSWGNQPQHF. Here the CDR3 DNA reads TGTGCCAGCAGTTTTGAACCGTCTTGGGGCAATCAGCCCCAGCATTTT. The rearrangement joins TRBV28 to TRBJ1-5, with D hard to call. The CDR3 sequence is 16 residues long. Per germline, CDR1 MDHEN and CDR2 SYDVKM. V gave up 3 bases and J gave up 2 bases, with 14 bases separating them.

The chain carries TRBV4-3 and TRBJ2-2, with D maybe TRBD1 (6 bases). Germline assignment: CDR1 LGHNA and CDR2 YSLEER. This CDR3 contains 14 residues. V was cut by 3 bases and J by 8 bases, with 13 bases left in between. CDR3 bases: TGCGCCAGCAGCCAGACCAACAGGGTAGGGGAGCTGTTTTTT. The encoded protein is CASSQTNRVGELFF.

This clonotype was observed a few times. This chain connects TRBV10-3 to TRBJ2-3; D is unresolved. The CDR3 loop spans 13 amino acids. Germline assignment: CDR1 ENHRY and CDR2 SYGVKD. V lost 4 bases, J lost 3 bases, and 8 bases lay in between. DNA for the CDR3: TGTGCCATCAGTGCGGGCGCAACAGATACGCAGTATTTT. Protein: CAISAGATDTQYF.

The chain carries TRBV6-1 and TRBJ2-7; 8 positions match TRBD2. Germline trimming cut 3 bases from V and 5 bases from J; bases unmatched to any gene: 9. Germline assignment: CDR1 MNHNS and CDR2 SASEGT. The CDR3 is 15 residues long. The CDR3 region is CASSESGRVNDEQYF. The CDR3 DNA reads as TGTGCCAGCAGTGAGAGCGGGAGAGTCAACGACGAGCAGTACTTC.

CDR3 amino acids: CASSLGGGGGRAGEQFF. CDR3 nucleotide sequence: TGTGCCAGCAGCTTAGGGGGCGGTGGCGGGAGGGCCGGGGAGCAGTTCTTC. This rearrangement joins TRBV27 to TRBJ2-1; 9 bases agree with TRBD2. Trimming cost V 6 bases and J 10 bases; bases outside gene matches: 19. Germline assignment: CDR1 MNHEY and CDR2 SMNVEV (reference sequence). The CDR3 covers 17 residues.

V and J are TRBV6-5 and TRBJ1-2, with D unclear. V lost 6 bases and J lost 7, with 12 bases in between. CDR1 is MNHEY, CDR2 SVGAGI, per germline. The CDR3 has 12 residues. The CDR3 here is CASSPGSPGYTF. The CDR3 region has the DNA TGTGCCAGCAGCCCCGGAAGTCCTGGCTACACCTTC.

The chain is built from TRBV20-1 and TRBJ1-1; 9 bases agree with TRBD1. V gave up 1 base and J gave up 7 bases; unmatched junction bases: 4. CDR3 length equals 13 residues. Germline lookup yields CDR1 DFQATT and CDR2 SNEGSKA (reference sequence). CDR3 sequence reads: CSARAHRGREAFF. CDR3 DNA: TGCAGTGCTAGAGCCCACAGGGGGCGTGAAGCTTTCTTT.

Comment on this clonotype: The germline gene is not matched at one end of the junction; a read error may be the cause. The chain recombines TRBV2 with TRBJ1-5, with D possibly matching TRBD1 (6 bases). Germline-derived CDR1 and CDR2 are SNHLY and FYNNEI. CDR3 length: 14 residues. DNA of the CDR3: TGTGCCAGCAGCCCACAGGGTAGCAATCAGCCCCAGCTTTTT. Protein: CASSPQGSNQPQLF.

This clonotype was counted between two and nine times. The CDR3 nucleotides are TGCAGTGCCGCCCCGGGACTAAGAGAAATACGACATGGGGGGGATACGCAGTATTTT. Its translation: CSAAPGLREIRHGGDTQYF. V usage is TRBV20-1 and J usage is TRBJ2-3; 7 positions match TRBD2. The V segment lost 6 bases and the J segment 6 bases; nucleotides outside the gene matches: 27. The CDR3 contains 19 residues. Germline lookup yields CDR1 DFQATT and CDR2 SNEGSKA (reference sequence).

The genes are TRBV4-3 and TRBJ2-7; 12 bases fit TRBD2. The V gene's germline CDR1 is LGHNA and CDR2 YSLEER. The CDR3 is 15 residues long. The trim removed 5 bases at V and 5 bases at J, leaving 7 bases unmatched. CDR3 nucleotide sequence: TGCGCCAGCAGCAGATCGGGACTAGCGGGCCACGAGCAGTACTTC. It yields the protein CASSRSGLAGHEQYF.

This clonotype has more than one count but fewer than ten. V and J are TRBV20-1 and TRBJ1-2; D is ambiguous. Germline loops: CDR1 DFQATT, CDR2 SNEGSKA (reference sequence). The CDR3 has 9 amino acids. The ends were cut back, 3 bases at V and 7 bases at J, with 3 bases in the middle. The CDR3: CSASGGYTF. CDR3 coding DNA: TGCAGTGCTAGCGGTGGCTACACCTTC.

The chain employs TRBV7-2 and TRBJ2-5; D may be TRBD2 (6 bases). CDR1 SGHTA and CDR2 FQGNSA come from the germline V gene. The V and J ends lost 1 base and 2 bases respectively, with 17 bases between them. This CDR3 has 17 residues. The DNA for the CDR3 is TGTGCCAGCAGCTTAGATCATGGGAGGCCGGGGCAAGAGACCCAGTACTTC. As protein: CASSLDHGRPGQETQYF.

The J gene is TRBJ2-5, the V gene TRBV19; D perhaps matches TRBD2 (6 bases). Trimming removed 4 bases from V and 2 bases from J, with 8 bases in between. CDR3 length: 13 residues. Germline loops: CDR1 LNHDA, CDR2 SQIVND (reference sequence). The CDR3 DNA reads TGTGCCAGTAGTAAGGGACTGCAAGAGACCCAGTACTTC. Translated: CASSKGLQETQYF.